This T cell receptor beta chain was captured by sequencing in a study of cytomegalovirus exposure and HLA in healthy donors. Overall study results and limits: Some TCR beta chains (around 180 of them) were listed as cytomegalovirus-associated.

The donors comprised healthy bone marrow donors. This clone was detected only once. The antigen is unknown. In the PCR, 60 Vbeta and 13 Jbeta primers were used. Here immunoSEQ multiplex PCR was the method, and the copy in TCRdb shows in-frame clones only, minus some. The repertoire includes some 160,000 clones, roughly 79% of them detected once, and 7% sits in the top ten. The CDR3 runs to 15 residues. From germline, CDR1 is ENHRY and CDR2 SYGVKD. The junction had 7 bases not matched to a gene; V was cut back by 6 bases and J by 5 bases. The clonotype originates from a woman between 40 and 55 years old in good health and CMV-seropositive. This chain connects TRBV10-3 to TRBJ1-4, with TRBD1 identical over 9 bases. The sample comprised PBMCs. The DNA of the CDR3 is TGTGCCATCAGCCTAACCGGGACAGGGAATGAAAAACTGTTTTTT. It specifies CAISLTGTGNEKLFF.